This TCR beta chain was sequenced during a study of T-cell memory formation after mild COVID-19. Study at large: Across donors, TCR clusters were largely donor specific.

Each CDR3 protein is one row after TCRdb ran MiXCR on the 5' RACE reads. The data contain 58,000 or so distinct CDR3 sequences, about a quarter of them singletons. Study-level points and caveats: Later expanders leaned CD4+, whereas day 15 to 85 contracting clones were balanced CD4/CD8. Researchers report contracting CD4+ clones mostly in CM and EM, with CD8+ clones in EMRA.

This clonotype was detected a few times. Its antigen is unknown. This receptor was obtained from a man younger than 35 who had mild COVID-19 (a few samples of this study predate the infection). Cell type and time point are not known. Sequencing was performed on PBMCs or a T cell subset sorted from them (not recorded which).

CDR3 sequence (DNA): TGTGCCAGCAGCTTCGAAGGGGAGGAGACCCAGTACTTC. Amino acid sequence: CASSFEGEETQYF. The chain employs TRBV5-6 and TRBJ2-5; D tentatively reads TRBD1 or TRBD2 (5 bases each). The CDR3 spans 13 residues. Germline lookup yields CDR1 SGHDT and CDR2 YYEEEE. Deletions cut 2 bases from V and 5 bases from J, with 10 bases between.